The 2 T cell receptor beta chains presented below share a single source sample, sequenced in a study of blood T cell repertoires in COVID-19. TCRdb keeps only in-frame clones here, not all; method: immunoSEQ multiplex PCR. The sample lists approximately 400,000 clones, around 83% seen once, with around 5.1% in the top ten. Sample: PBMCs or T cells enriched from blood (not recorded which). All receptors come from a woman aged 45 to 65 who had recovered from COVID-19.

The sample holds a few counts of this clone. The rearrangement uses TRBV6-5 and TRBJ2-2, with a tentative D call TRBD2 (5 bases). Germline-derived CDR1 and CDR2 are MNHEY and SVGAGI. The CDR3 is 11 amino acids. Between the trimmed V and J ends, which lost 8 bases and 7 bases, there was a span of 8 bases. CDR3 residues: CASREGGELFF. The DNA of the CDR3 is TGTGCCAGCCGAGAGGGCGGGGAGCTGTTTTTT.

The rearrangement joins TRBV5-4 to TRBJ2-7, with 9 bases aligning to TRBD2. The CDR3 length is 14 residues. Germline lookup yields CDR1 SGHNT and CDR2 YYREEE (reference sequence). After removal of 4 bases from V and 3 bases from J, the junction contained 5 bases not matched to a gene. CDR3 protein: CASSNQRGDYEQYF. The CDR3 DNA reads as TGTGCCAGCAGCAACCAGCGGGGGGACTACGAGCAGTACTTC.